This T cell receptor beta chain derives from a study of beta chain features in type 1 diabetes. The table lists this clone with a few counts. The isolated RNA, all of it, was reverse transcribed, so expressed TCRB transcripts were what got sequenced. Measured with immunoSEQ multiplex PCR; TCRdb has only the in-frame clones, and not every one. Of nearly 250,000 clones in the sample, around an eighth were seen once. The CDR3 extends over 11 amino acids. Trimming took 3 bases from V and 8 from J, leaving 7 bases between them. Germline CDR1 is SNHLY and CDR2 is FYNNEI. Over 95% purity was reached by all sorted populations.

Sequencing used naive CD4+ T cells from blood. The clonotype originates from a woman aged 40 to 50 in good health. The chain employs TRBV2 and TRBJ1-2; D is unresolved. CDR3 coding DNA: TGTGCCAGCAGTGACAGTTTCGGCTACACCTTC. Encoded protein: CASSDSFGYTF.